This TCR beta chain is drawn from a study of blood T cell repertoires in COVID-19 (TCRdb year 2020). About the investigation overall: Collaborator samples came from the United States, Italy and Spain and covered acute and convalescent phases of COVID-19. The material from the prospective study consisted of cDNA or gDNA derived from T cells, B-cell-depleted T cells, or PBMCs. The dataset comprised deeply sampled blood TCRbeta repertoires from subjects exposed to, actively infected with, or recovered from COVID-19. The repertoires were released in a freely available public database meant as a resource for research on the immune response to SARS-CoV-2. The samples were drawn from the first 160 participants of the ongoing ImmuneRACE study and from 1,200 or so subjects provided by 6 global collaborators. Sample metadata almost always included a de-identified subject ID, COVID-19 status, age in years and sex. HLA class I and class II types, where available, came from metadata supplied by the sample provider rather than from assay-based typing. General findings and caveats noted by the study authors: The amount of clinical and demographic metadata varied by source and participant and was provided uncurated.

The collaborating institutions used their own protocols to collect whole blood in K2EDTA tubes. Collaborator samples were shipped for TCRbeta analysis as frozen whole blood, isolated PBMCs, or DNA extracted from either sample type. Only a few counts were recorded for this clone. Its antigen is still unknown. Per-base quality was not reported, and no clone a single base away is much larger than it. Relative to germline, V is 9 bases shorter and J is 6 bases shorter, with 18 bases between their ends. There are 13 amino acids in the CDR3, from cysteine to phenylalanine inclusive. Here the CDR3 DNA is all that survives: 39 bases in frame from base 1. CDR1 SGHTA and CDR2 FQGNSA were looked up in the germline V gene. The immunoSEQ Assay, a bias-controlled multiplex PCR, was used to amplify TCRbeta CDR3 regions from genomic DNA. In the paper's pipeline: Nucleated cell counts per sample were estimated from amplification of reference gene primers within the assay. To quantify the absolute abundance of each unique TCRbeta CDR3 rearrangement, sequence reads were collapsed and filtered. For each sample, productive Simpson clonality was calculated as the square root of Simpson's diversity index across productive rearrangements. TCRdb provides this immuneACCESS table in a form limited to in-frame rearrangements. Some clones are lacking; in checked studies, under half of them reflect an unresolved V gene, and why the rest are absent is not known. D and trimming were read from the DNA, whereas the V and J calls and clone size are those reported in that table. Here the sample has 150,000 to 190,000 clones; roughly 88% occur a single time. The ten most abundant clones make up nearly 10% of the sample.

The rearranged chain carries TRBV7-2 and TRBJ2-7, and TRBD1 may be the D gene, going by 5 matching bases. The source is a woman in her fifties or sixties with acute or convalescent COVID-19. Sequencing input: peripheral blood. The CDR3 corresponds to CASLNGQGGEQYF. The sequence in DNA is TGTGCCAGTCTCAATGGTCAGGGCGGCGAGCAGTACTTC.